There are many counts of the clone carrying this T cell receptor (beta chain). J lost 9 bases, V lost 1 base, and 15 bases had no gene match. The CDR3 totals 17 residues. Germline CDR1 is MNHEY and CDR2 is SMNVEV (reference sequence). The sample comes from a study of T cells in Graves' hyperthyroidism and ophthalmopathy. Whole-study context: Peripheral blood draws took place at initial diagnosis, ahead of any treatment.

Amplification targeted TCR beta CDR3 regions from RNA transcripts. Primed by the HTBI set, a first-round RT-PCR was run on the TCR CDR3. TCRdb analysed the multiplex PCR reads with MiXCR anew, one entry per CDR3 protein. The table has nearly 600,000 distinct CDR3 sequences, 13% to 15% seen once. Sequences were obtained from blood. The receptor's source is a woman aged 18-29 years with Graves' ophthalmopathy. This sequence joins TRBV27 and TRBJ2-1, with 7 bases identical to TRBD2. CDR3: CASSLLGGSPGRGEQFF. In DNA form, the CDR3 reads TGTGCCAGCAGTTTATTGGGGGGGTCCCCGGGACGCGGTGAGCAGTTCTTC.